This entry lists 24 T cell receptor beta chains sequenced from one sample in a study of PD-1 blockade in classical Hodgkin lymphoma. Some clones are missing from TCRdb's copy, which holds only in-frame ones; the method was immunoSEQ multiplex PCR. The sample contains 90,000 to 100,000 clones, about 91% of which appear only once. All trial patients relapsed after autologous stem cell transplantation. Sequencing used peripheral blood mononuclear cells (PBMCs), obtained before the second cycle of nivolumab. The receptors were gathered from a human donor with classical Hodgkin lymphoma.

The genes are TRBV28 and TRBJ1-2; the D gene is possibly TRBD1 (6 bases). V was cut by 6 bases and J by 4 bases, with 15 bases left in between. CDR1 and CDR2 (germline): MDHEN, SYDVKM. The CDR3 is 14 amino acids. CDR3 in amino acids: CASSREQGGYGYTF. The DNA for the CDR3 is TGTGCCAGCAGCCGAGAACAGGGCGGCTATGGCTACACCTTC.

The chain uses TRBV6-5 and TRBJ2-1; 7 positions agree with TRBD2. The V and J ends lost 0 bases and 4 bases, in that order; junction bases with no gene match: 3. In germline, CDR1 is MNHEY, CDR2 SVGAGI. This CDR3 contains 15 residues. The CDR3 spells CASSYSGGEYNEQFF. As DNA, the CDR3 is TGTGCCAGCAGTTACTCGGGGGGGGAATACAATGAGCAGTTCTTC.

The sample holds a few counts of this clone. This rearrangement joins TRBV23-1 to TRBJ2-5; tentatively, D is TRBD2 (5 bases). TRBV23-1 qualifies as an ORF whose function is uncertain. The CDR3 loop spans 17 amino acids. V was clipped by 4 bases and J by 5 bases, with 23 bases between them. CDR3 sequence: CASSPHPGCRVLETQYF. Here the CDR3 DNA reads TGCGCCAGCAGTCCACACCCGGGATGCAGAGTGTTGGAGACCCAGTACTTC.

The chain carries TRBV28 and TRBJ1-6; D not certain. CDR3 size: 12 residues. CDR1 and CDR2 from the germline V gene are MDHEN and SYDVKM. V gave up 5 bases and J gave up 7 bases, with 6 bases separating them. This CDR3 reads CASSPRNSPLHF. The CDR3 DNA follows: TGTGCCAGCAGTCCAAGGAATTCACCCCTCCACTTT. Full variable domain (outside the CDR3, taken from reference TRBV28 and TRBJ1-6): DVKVTQSSRYLVKRTGEKVFLECVQDMDHENMFWYRQDPGLGLRLIYFSYDVKMKEKGDIPEGYSVSREKKERFSLILESASTNQTSMYLCASSPRNSPLHFGNGTRLTVT.

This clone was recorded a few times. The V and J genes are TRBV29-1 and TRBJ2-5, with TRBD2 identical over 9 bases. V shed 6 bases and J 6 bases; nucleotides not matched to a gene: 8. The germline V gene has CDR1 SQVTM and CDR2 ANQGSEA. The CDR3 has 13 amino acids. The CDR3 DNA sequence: TGCAGCGTGGACGGGCTAGCGGGGAAGACCCAGTACTTC. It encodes CSVDGLAGKTQYF.

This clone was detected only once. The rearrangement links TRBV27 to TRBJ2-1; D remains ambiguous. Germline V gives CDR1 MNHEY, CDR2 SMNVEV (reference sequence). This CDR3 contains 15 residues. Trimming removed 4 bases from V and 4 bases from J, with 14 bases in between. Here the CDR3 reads CASSWKATPYNEQFF. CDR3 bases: TGTGCCAGCAGTTGGAAGGCGACACCTTACAATGAGCAGTTCTTC.

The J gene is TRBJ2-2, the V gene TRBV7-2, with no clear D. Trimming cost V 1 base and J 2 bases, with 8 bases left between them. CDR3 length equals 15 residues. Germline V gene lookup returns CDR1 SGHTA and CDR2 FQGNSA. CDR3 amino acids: CASSLVSFNTGELFF. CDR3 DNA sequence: TGTGCCAGCAGCTTAGTGTCGTTCAACACCGGGGAGCTGTTTTTT.

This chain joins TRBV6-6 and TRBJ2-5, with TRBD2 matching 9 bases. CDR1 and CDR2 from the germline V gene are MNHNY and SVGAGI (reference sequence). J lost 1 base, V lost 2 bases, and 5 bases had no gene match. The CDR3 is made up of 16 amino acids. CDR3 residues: CASSYVPSGAQETQYF. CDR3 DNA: TGTGCCAGCAGTTACGTGCCTAGCGGGGCCCAAGAGACCCAGTACTTC.

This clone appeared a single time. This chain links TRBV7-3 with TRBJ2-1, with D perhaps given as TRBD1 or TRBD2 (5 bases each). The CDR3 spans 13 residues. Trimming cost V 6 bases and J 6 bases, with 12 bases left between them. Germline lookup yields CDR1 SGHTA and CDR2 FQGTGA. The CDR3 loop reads CASSFMRGNEQFF. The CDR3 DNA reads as TGTGCCAGCAGTTTTATGAGGGGCAATGAGCAGTTCTTC.

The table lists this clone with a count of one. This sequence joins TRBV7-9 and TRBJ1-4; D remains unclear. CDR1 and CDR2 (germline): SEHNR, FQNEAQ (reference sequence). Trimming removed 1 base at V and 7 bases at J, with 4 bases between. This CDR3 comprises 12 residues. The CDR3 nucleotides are TGTGCCAGCAGCTTAGGGGTTGAAAAACTGTTTTTT. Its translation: CASSLGVEKLFF.

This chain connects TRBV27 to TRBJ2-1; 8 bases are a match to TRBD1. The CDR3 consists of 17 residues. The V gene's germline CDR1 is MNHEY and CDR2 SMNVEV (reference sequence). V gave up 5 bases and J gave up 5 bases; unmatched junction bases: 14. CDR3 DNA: TGTGCCAGCAGTACAATCACCTCCCAGGGGGCGCACAATGAGCAGTTCTTC. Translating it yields CASSTITSQGAHNEQFF.

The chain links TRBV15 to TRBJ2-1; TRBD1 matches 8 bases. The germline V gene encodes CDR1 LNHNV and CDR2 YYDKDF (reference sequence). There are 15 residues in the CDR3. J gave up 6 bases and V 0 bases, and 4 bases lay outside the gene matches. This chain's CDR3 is CATSRDLGTGNEQFF. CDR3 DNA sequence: TGTGCCACCAGCAGAGATTTGGGGACAGGCAATGAGCAGTTCTTC. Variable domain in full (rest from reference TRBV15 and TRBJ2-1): DAMVIQNPRYQVTQFGKPVTLSCSQTLNHNVMYWYQQKSSQAPKLLFHYYDKDFNNEADTPDNFQSRRPNTSFCFLDIRSPGLGDTAMYLCATSRDLGTGNEQFFGPGTRLTVL.

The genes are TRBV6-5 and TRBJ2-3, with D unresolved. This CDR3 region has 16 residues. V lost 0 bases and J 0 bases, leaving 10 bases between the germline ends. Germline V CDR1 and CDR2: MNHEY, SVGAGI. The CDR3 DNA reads TGTGCCAGCAGTTACTCTCGAGTATCCAGCACAGATACGCAGTATTTT. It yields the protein CASSYSRVSSTDTQYF.

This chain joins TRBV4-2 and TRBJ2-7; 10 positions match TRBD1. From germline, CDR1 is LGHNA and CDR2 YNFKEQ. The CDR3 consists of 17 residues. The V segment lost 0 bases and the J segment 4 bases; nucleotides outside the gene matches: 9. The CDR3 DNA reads TGTGCCAGCAGCCAAGAATTGTGGGACAGGGGCGTTTACGAGCAGTACTTC. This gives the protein CASSQELWDRGVYEQYF.

CDR3 residues: CASRDLILTDTQYF. The CDR3, as DNA: TGTGCCAGCAGGGACCTCATCCTCACAGATACGCAGTATTTT. The chain recombines TRBV6-5 with TRBJ2-3; D is uncertain. V was clipped by 6 bases and J by 2 bases, with 12 bases between them. Looked up from germline, CDR1 is MNHEY and CDR2 is SVGAGI. The CDR3 length is 14 residues.

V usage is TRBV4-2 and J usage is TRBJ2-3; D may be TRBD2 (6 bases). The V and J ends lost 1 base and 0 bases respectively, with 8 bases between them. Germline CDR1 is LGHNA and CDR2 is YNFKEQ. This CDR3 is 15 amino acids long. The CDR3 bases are TGTGCCAGCAGCCAAGGCGGGACTAGCACAGATACGCAGTATTTT. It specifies CASSQGGTSTDTQYF.

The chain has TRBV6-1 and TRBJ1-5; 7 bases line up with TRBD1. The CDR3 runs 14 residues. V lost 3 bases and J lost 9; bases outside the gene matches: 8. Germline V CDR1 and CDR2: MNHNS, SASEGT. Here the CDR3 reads CASSEVTGPSPQHF. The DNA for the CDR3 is TGTGCCAGCAGTGAGGTGACAGGGCCGTCGCCCCAGCATTTT.

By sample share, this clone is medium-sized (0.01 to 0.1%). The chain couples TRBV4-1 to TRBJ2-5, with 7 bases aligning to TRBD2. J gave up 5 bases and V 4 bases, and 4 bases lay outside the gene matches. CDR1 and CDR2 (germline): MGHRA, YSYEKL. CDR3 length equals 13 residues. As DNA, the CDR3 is TGCGCCAGCAGCCGCGGGGGTGTTGAGACCCAGTACTTC. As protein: CASSRGGVETQYF.

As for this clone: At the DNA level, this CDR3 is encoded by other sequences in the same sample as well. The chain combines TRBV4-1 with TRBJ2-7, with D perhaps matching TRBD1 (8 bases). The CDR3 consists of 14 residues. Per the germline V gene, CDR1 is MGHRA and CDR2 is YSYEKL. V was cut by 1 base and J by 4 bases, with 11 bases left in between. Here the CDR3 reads CASSQVQGGYEQYF. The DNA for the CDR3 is TGCGCCAGCAGCCAAGTACAGGGGGGGTACGAGCAGTACTTC.

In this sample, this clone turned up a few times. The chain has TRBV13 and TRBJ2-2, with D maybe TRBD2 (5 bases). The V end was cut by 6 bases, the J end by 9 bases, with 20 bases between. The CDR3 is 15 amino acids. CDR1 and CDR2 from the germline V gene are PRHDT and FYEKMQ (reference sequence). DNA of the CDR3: TGTGCCAGCAGTTTTGGCCTCTCGGGGAGACGGGAGCTGTTTTTT. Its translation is CASSFGLSGRRELFF. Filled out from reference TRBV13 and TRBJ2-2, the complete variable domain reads AAGVIQSPRHLIKEKRETATLKCYPIPRHDTVYWYQQGPGQDPQFLISFYEKMQSDKGSIPDRFSAQQFSDYHSELNMSSLELGDSALYFCASSFGLSGRRELFFGEGSRLTVL.

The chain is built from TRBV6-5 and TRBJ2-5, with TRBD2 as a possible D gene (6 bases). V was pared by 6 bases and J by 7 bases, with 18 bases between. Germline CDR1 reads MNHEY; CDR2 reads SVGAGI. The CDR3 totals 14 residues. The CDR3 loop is CASRHGGDGGTQYF. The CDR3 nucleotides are TGTGCCAGCAGGCACGGCGGGGATGGGGGGACCCAGTACTTC.

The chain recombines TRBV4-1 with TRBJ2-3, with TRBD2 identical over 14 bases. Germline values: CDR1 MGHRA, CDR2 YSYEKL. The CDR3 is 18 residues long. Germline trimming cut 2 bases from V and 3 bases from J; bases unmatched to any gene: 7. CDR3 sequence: CASSQPGLAGVSTDTQYF. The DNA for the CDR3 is TGCGCCAGCAGCCAACCGGGACTAGCGGGAGTGTCGACAGATACGCAGTATTTT.

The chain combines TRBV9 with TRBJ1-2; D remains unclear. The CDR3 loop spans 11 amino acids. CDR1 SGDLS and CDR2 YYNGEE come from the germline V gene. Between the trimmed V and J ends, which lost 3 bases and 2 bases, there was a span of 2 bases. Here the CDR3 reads CASSDNYGYTF. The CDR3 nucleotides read TGTGCCAGCAGCGACAACTATGGCTACACCTTC.

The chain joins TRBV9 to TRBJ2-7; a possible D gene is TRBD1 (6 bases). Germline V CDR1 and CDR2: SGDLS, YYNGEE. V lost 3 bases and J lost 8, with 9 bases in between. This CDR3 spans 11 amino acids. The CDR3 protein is CASSAGTKQYF. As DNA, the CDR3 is TGTGCCAGCAGCGCCGGGACAAAGCAGTACTTC.